This T cell receptor beta chain was documented in a study of T cells in localized non-small cell lung cancer (dated by TCRdb to about 2020). In the study overall: T cell repertoires of 236 early-stage NSCLC patients were analyzed, with tumors being compared against uninvolved tumor-adjacent lungs. All 220 or so NSCLC patients in the cohort were treatment-naive and had localized lung tumors that were resected. NSCLC patients had a mean age of approximately 70 years, and 120 to 150 were male and 85 to 110 female.

At diagnosis, peripheral blood, uninvolved tumor-adjacent lung and tumor were collected and stored as a combination of fresh-frozen and FFPE material. For TCR repertoire profiling, the blood samples were analyzed as peripheral blood mononuclear cells. The germline V gene provides CDR1 SGHRS and CDR2 YFSETQ. Including cysteine and phenylalanine, the CDR3 has 15 amino acids. Only the CDR3 DNA stays, 45 bases, in frame from base 1. The immunoSEQ Assay was used to sequence TCR beta CDR3 regions from DNA. The original pipeline was this. T cell density was computed as TCR beta template counts normalized to usable DNA estimated by amplifying housekeeping genes. Using the preseqR package, richness was estimated by extrapolating to 120,000 templates for tissue samples and 400,000 templates for PBMC samples. Clonality was defined by subtracting Pielou's evenness from one. To identify tissue-enriched TCRs, differential abundance testing was run on productive amino-acid clonotypes with a minimum total count of 5 and an alpha of 0.1. The Jaccard Index and the Morisita Overlap Index were used to measure how much the repertoires overlapped between compartments. TCR beta CDR3s were clustered by GLIPH together with public tetramer-defined viral CDR3s, and at least three viral sequences plus V-gene enrichment were required for viral motifs. TCRdb obtained this table from immuneACCESS and retained in-frame rearrangements with V and J assigned. These tables miss some clones; where compared with another copy, unresolved V genes account for less than half of the shortfall, and the remainder is unexplained. The V and J calls and clone size come from that table; D and trimming were worked out from the DNA. This sample lists about 12,000 clones; more than 75% were detected once. Of the sample, approximately 23% is held by the ten largest clones.

With regard to this clone: There is no known antigen for this receptor. Base qualities are missing; no much larger clone stands one base away.

Overall results and qualifications from the work: A median of approximately 50 of the top 100 tumor clones turned up in the paired uninvolved adjacent lung, and around 27 of those clones also ranked among the top 100 of that same adjacent lung. Uninvolved tumor-adjacent lung showed the highest T cell clonality, higher than tumor, which suggests more focused antigenic responses in the uninvolved tumor-adjacent lung. Higher T cell density in blood was associated with longer overall survival, whereas higher clonality in adjacent lung was associated with shorter survival. Because the study design was exploratory, TCR variables were selected using unadjusted p-values without false-discovery rate correction. Because multi-region tumor sequencing was not performed, intratumor heterogeneity could not be ruled out.

The chain uses TRBV5-1 and TRBJ2-5; no confident D gene assignment can be made. The end of the DNA aligns better with TRBJ2-7, so the J call may be wrong. The sequence was collected from a male donor at least 60 years old with stage I lung adenocarcinoma. Sequencing was performed on peripheral blood, taken before any cancer treatment. For the CDR3, the sequence is CASSLISSSNYEQYF. At the DNA level, the sequence is TGCGCCAGCAGCTTGATTAGCTCCTCTAACTACGAGCAGTACTTC.